This T cell receptor beta chain was recorded in a study of shared clonotypes between healthy human individuals. Germline V gives CDR1 LGHNA, CDR2 YSLEER. V gave up 3 bases and J gave up 5 bases, with 13 bases separating them. The CDR3 loop spans 14 amino acids. Sequenced by immunoSEQ multiplex PCR; TCRdb stores in-frame clones only, minus some. The data hold about 500,000 clones, with roughly three quarters observed a single time. The receptor's source is a woman between 40 and 50 years old in good health. Some clones in this sample may be carry-over from other donors' samples. Sequenced: PBMCs. The chain recombines TRBV4-3 with TRBJ2-5; D possibly corresponds to TRBD1 (6 bases). The CDR3 loop reads CASSQGAHGETQYF. CDR3 coding DNA: TGCGCCAGCAGCCAGGGGGCCCACGGGGAGACCCAGTACTTC.